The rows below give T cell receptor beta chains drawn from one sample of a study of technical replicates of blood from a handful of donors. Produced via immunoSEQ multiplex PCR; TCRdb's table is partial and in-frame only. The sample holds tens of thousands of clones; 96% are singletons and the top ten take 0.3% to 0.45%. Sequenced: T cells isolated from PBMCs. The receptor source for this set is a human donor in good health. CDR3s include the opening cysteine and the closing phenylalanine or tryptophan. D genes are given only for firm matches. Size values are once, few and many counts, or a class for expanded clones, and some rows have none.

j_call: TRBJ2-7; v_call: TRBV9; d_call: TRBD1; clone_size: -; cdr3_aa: CASSVGGTAYEQYF; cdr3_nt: TGTGCCAGCAGCGTAGGAGGGACAGCTTACGAGCAGTACTTC
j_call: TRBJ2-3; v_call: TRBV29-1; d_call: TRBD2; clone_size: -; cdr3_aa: CSVVERLAGLSTDTQYF; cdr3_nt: TGCAGCGTTGTTGAAAGGCTAGCGGGGTTGAGCACAGATACGCAGTATTTT
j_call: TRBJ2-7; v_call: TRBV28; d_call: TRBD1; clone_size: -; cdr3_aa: CASSLIGTGTYEQYF; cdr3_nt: TGTGCCAGCAGTTTAATCGGGACAGGGACCTACGAGCAGTACTTC
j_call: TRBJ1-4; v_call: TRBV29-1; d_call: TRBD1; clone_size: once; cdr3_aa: CSVGGTGVPNEKLFF; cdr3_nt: TGCAGCGTTGGGGGAACAGGGGTTCCTAATGAAAAACTGTTTTTT
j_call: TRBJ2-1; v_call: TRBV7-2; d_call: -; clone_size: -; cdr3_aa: CASSLAGVGEQFF; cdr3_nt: TGTGCCAGCAGCTTAGCGGGAGTCGGGGAGCAGTTCTTC
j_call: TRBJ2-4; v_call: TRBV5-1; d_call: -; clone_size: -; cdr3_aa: CASSLEGLAGHIQYF; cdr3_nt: TGCGCCAGCAGCTTGGAAGGGTTAGCAGGGCACATTCAGTACTTC
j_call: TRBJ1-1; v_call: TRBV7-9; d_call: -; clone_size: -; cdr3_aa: CASSLDRYTEAFF; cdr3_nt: TGTGCCAGCAGCTTAGACAGATACACTGAAGCTTTCTTT
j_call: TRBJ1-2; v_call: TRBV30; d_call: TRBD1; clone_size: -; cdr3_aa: CAWGQGAYGYTF; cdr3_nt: TGTGCCTGGGGTCAGGGGGCCTATGGCTACACCTTC
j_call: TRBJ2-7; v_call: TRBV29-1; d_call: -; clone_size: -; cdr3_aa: CSAKGSTRIGEQYF; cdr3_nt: TGCAGCGCCAAAGGATCTACTAGGATAGGCGAGCAGTACTTC
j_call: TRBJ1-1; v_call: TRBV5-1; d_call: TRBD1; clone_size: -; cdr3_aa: CASSSRQGPNTEAFF; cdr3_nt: TGCGCCAGCAGCTCAAGACAGGGGCCTAACACTGAAGCTTTCTTT
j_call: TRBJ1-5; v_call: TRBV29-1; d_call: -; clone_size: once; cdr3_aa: CSVILRQPSGNQPQHF; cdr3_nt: TGCAGCGTTATCTTGCGACAGCCCTCGGGCAATCAGCCCCAGCATTTT
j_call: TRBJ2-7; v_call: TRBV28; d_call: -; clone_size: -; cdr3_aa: CASSLYMEDYEQYF; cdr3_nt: TGTGCCAGCAGCCTTTATATGGAGGATTACGAGCAGTACTTC
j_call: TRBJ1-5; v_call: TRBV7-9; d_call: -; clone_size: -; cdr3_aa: CASSADMGNQPQHF; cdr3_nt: TGTGCCAGCAGCGCGGATATGGGCAATCAGCCCCAGCATTTT
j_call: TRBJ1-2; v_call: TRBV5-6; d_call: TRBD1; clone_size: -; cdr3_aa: CARPGGDNYGYTF; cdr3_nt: TGTGCCAGACCAGGGGGCGATAACTATGGCTACACCTTC
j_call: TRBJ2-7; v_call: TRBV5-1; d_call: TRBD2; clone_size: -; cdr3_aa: CASSWGLAEEQYF; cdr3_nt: TGCGCCAGCAGCTGGGGACTAGCAGAGGAGCAGTACTTC
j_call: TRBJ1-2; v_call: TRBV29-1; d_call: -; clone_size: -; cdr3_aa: CSVGEGREEYYGYTF; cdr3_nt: TGCAGCGTTGGCGAGGGAAGGGAAGAATACTATGGCTACACCTTC
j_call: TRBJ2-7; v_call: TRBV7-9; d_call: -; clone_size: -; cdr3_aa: CASSPPSYRVPLDEQYF; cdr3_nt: TGTGCCAGCAGCCCCCCGTCGTACAGGGTGCCCCTCGACGAGCAGTACTTC
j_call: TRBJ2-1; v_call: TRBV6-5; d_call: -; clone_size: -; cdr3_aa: CASSYSTGEESNEQFF; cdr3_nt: TGTGCCAGCAGTTACTCGACGGGAGAAGAGTCGAATGAGCAGTTCTTC
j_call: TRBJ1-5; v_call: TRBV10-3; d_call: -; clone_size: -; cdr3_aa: CAISARDTDQPQHF; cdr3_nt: TGTGCCATCAGTGCCAGGGATACGGATCAGCCCCAGCATTTT
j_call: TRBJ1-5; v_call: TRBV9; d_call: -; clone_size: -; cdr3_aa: CASMGKLRPQHF; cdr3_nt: TGTGCCAGCATGGGCAAGCTAAGGCCCCAGCATTTT
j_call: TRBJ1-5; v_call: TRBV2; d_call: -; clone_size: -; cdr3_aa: CASSDSLEPQHF; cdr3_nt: TGTGCCAGCAGTGACAGTTTGGAGCCCCAGCATTTT
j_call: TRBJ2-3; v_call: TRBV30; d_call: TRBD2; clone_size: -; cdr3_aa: CAWGTSGRTQYF; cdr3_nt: TGTGCCTGGGGGACTAGCGGGAGAACGCAGTATTTT
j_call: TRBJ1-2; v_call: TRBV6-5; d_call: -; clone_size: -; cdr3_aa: CASYTGVYGYTF; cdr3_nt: TGTGCCAGCTATACCGGGGTATACGGCTACACCTTC
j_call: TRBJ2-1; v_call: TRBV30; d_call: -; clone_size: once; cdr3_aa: CAWSVPGVVDEQFF; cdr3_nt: TGTGCCTGGAGTGTTCCAGGGGTGGTTGATGAGCAGTTCTTC
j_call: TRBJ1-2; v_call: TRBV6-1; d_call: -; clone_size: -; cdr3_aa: CASSEVGRAHSSTF; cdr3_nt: TGTGCCAGCAGTGAAGTAGGCAGGGCCCATTCTTCCACCTTC
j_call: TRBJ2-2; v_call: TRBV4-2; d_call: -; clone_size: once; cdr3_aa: CASSQRAGLDTGELFF; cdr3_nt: TGTGCCAGCAGCCAACGCGCGGGACTCGACACCGGGGAGCTGTTTTTT
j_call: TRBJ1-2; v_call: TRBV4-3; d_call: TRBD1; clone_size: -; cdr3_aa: CASSQDNTGTGLSYGYTF; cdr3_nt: TGCGCCAGCAGCCAAGATAATACGGGGACAGGACTCTCCTATGGCTACACCTTC
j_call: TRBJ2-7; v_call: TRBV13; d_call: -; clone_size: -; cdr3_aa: CASSLGRGAGEQYF; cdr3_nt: TGTGCCAGCAGCTTAGGCCGGGGGGCAGGCGAGCAGTACTTC
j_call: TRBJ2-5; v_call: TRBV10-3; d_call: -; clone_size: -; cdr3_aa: CAISGTLGDEETQYF; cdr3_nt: TGTGCCATCAGTGGGACCCTAGGGGATGAAGAGACCCAGTACTTC
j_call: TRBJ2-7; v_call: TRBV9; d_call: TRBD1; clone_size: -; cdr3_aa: CASSITGDGYEQYF; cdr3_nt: TGTGCCAGCAGCATAACAGGGGATGGGTACGAGCAGTACTTC
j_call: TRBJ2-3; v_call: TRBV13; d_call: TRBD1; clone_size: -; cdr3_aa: CASSKGGQGAGDTQYF; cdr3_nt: TGTGCCAGCAGCAAAGGGGGACAGGGGGCAGGAGATACGCAGTATTTT
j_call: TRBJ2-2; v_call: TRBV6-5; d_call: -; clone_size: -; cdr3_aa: CASSYDFNTGELFF; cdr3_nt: TGTGCCAGCAGTTACGACTTTAACACCGGGGAGCTGTTTTTT
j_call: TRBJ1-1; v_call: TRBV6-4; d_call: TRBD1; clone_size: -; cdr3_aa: CASSQLQGTEAFF; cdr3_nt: TGTGCCAGCAGTCAACTACAGGGGACTGAAGCTTTCTTT
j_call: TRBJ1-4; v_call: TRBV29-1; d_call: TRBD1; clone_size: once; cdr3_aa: CSVVGQGNEKLFF; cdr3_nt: TGCAGCGTTGTAGGACAGGGGAATGAAAAACTGTTTTTT
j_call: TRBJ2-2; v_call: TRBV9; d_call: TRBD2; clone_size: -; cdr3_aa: CASSVEGSSGTGELFF; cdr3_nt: TGTGCCAGCAGCGTAGAGGGGTCTAGCGGCACCGGGGAGCTGTTTTTT
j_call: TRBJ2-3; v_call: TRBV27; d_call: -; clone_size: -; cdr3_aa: CASAEADPDTQYF; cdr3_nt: TGTGCCAGCGCAGAAGCGGACCCAGATACGCAGTATTTT
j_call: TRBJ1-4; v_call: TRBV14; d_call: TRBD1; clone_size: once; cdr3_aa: CASSLNRGRGEKLFF; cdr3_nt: TGTGCCAGCAGCCTAAACAGGGGGCGCGGTGAAAAACTGTTTTTT
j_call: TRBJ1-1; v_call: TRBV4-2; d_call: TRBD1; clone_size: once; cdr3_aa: CASSPDRAWGMNTEAFF; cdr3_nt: TGTGCCAGCAGCCCCGACAGGGCCTGGGGCATGAACACTGAAGCTTTCTTT
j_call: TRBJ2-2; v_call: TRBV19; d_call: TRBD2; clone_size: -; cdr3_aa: CASSPGLAGGPTGELFF; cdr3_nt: TGTGCCAGTAGTCCGGGACTAGCGGGAGGGCCCACCGGGGAGCTGTTTTTT
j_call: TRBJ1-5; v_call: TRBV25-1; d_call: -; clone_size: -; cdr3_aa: CASSEASQPQHF; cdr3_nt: TGTGCCAGCAGTGAAGCTAGCCAGCCCCAGCATTTT